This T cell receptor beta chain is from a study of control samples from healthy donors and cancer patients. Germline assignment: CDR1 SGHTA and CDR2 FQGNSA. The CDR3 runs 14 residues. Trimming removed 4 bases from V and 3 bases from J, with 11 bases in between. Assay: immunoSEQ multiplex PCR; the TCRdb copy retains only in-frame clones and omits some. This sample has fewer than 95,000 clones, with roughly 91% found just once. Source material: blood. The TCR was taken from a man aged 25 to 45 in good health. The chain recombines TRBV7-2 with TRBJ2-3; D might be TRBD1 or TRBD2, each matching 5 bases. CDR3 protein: CASSWGPETDTQYF. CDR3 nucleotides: TGTGCCAGCAGCTGGGGACCTGAAACAGATACGCAGTATTTT.